This TCR beta chain came from a study of blood T cell repertoires in COVID-19. Trimming shortened V by 7 bases and J by 7 bases, and 16 bases separated the two germline ends. The CDR3 length is 13 residues. Germline CDR1 reads MNHEY; CDR2 reads SMNVEV (reference sequence). Libraries were prepared by immunoSEQ multiplex PCR; TCRdb keeps only in-frame clonotypes and omits some of them. The table records some 25,000 clones, about 88% of them present only once. This clone was counted a single time. The chain joins TRBV27 to TRBJ1-1, with unresolved D. The sequencing sample was made of peripheral blood. The sequence was obtained from a man in his sixties or seventies with acute or convalescent COVID-19. The CDR3 DNA follows: TGTGCCAGCAACCCCGGGAGGGCTGGTGAAGCTTTCTTT. Translating it yields CASNPGRAGEAFF.